This T cell receptor beta chain was identified during a study of T cells in Graves' hyperthyroidism and ophthalmopathy. Amplified TCR beta CDR3 regions came from RNA transcripts. Researchers ran a first-round RT-PCR on the TCR CDR3 using the HTBI primer set. TCRdb reanalysed the multiplex PCR reads using MiXCR and keeps one entry per CDR3 protein. This sample has about 210,000 distinct CDR3 sequences, with under 20% found just once. This clonotype has at least ten counts. Each diagnosis drew on symptoms, thyroxine, TRAb, thyroid ultrasound and orbital computed tomography findings. Germline V gene data show CDR1 as SGHTA and CDR2 as FQGNSA. The CDR3 loop spans 15 amino acids. V was cut by 5 bases and J by 4 bases, with 18 bases left in between.

The chain uses TRBV7-2 and TRBJ2-7; D is possibly TRBD2 (6 bases). The clonotype originates from a man aged 50-59 years with Graves' hyperthyroidism. Sequencing used blood. Written as DNA, the CDR3 is TGTGCCAGCAGCCCGGGACTTCCGGGGCAGTACGAGCAGTACTTC. This gives the protein CASSPGLPGQYEQYF.